Below are 15 T cell receptor beta chains sequenced from a single sample in a study of sequential checkpoint blockade in melanoma. The repertoire was sequenced with immunoSEQ multiplex PCR; TCRdb's copy has only in-frame clones and lacks some. Seen here are approximately 1,100 clones, 20% observed once, and the top ten hold about 20%. Treatment defined: randomized to nivolumab then ipilimumab (arm A) or the reverse (arm B). The sample here was tumor tissue (inferred from file names), taken from a patient given nivolumab and ipilimumab in sequence. The receptors derive from a human donor with melanoma.

This clone is deemed medium-sized. The V gene is TRBV11-3, the J gene TRBJ2-2, with 7 bases identical to TRBD1. V lost 5 bases, J lost 0 bases, and 6 bases stayed unmatched. Looked up from germline, CDR1 is SGHNT and CDR2 is YENEEA. The CDR3 is made up of 16 amino acids. The CDR3 protein is CASSTPGQPNTGELFF. In DNA form, the CDR3 reads TGTGCCAGCAGCACGCCGGGACAGCCGAACACCGGGGAGCTGTTTTTT.

There are a few counts of this clone. This chain links TRBV6-8 with TRBJ2-1, with 9 bases aligning to TRBD2. The V gene end was trimmed by 0 bases and the J gene end by 6 bases; junction bases not matched to a gene: 6. Germline assignment: CDR1 MNHGY and CDR2 SAAAGT. This CDR3 is built from 16 residues. The CDR3 coding sequence is TGTGCCAGCAGTTACTCGAGGAGCGGGGGGCCCAATGAGCAGTTCTTC. Translation gives CASSYSRSGGPNEQFF.

This clone turned up a few times. The chain combines TRBV5-1 with TRBJ1-2, with 9 bases identical to TRBD1. Germline V gene lookup returns CDR1 SGHRS and CDR2 YFSETQ. There are 15 residues in the CDR3. The junction had 4 bases not matched to a gene; V was cut back by 0 bases and J by 4 bases. CDR3 sequence (DNA): TGCGCCAGCAGCTTGGGAGGGACAGGGTCCTATGGCTACACCTTC. Residues: CASSLGGTGSYGYTF. The whole variable domain, filled in from reference TRBV5-1 and TRBJ1-2, reads KAGVTQTPRYLIKTRGQQVTLSCSPISGHRSVSWYQQTPGQGLQFLFEYFSETQRNKGNFPGRFSGRQFSNSRSEMNVSTLELGDSALYLCASSLGGTGSYGYTFGSGTRLTVV.

This clone has just a few counts. This rearrangement joins TRBV28 to TRBJ1-3, with D uncertain. The germline V and J ends were trimmed by 5 bases and 1 base, with 12 bases remaining between them. CDR1 is MDHEN, CDR2 SYDVKM, per germline. This CDR3 comprises 15 residues. The CDR3 protein is CASSPTTWSGNTIYF. DNA for the CDR3: TGTGCCAGCAGTCCAACCACTTGGTCTGGAAACACCATATATTTT.

V and J are TRBV19 and TRBJ2-1, with 7 nucleotides matching TRBD2. J lost 1 base, V lost 1 base, and 1 base had no gene match. CDR1 is LNHDA, CDR2 SQIVND, per germline (reference sequence). The CDR3 is 15 residues long. CDR3 DNA sequence: TGTGCCAGTAGTATAGCGGGGGGTTCCTACAATGAGCAGTTCTTC. Its protein product is CASSIAGGSYNEQFF.

The chain uses TRBV19 and TRBJ1-2; tentatively, D is TRBD1 (6 bases). Looked up from germline, CDR1 is LNHDA and CDR2 is SQIVND (reference sequence). This CDR3 has 15 amino acids. The V and J ends lost 5 bases and 8 bases respectively, with 21 bases between them. CDR3 region: CASSSGQGIRKGYTF. The CDR3 coding sequence is TGTGCCAGTAGTTCTGGGCAGGGGATAAGAAAGGGCTACACCTTC.

This clone is categorized as medium-sized. This chain uses TRBV6-8 with TRBJ1-5; 9 bases agree with TRBD1. The V segment lost 4 bases and the J segment 5 bases; nucleotides outside the gene matches: 3. The CDR3 length is 14 residues. Germline CDR1 MNHGY, CDR2 SAAAGT. Here the CDR3 reads CASSSQGADQPQHF. The DNA for the CDR3 is TGTGCCAGCAGTTCACAGGGGGCGGATCAGCCCCAGCATTTT.

This clone was observed a few times. This chain links TRBV19 with TRBJ2-2; weak D call: TRBD2 (6 bases). The CDR3 has 15 amino acids. Between the trimmed V and J ends, which lost 7 bases and 3 bases, there was a span of 15 bases. Germline lookup yields CDR1 LNHDA and CDR2 SQIVND (reference sequence). The DNA for the CDR3 is TGTGCCAGTAAATGGGGTAGCGGAGACACCGGGGAGCTGTTTTTT. Encoded protein: CASKWGSGDTGELFF. The variable domain in full, completed from reference TRBV19 and TRBJ2-2, reads DGGITQSPKYLFRKEGQNVTLSCEQNLNHDAMYWYRQDPGQGLRLIYYSQIVNDFQKGDIAEGYSVSREKKESFPLTVTSAQKNPTAFYLCASKWGSGDTGELFFGEGSRLTVL.

This clone turned up a few times. The V call is TRBV6-8, the J call TRBJ2-5; 7 nucleotides agree with TRBD2. CDR1 and CDR2 (germline): MNHGY, SAAAGT. V dropped 2 bases and J dropped 5; count of bases not matched to a gene: 5. CDR3 length: 14 amino acids. The CDR3 spells CASSYGGDAETQYF. As DNA, the CDR3 is TGTGCCAGCAGTTACGGGGGGGATGCGGAGACCCAGTACTTC.

This clone was observed a handful of times. J is TRBJ2-7 and V is TRBV4-1; 9 positions match TRBD1. Germline loops: CDR1 MGHRA, CDR2 YSYEKL. The CDR3 spans 14 residues. V was pared by 3 bases and J by 3 bases, with 3 bases of the junction left unmatched. CDR3 in DNA: TGCGCCAGCAGCCATCCGGGACAGGGCTACGAGCAGTACTTC. Its translation: CASSHPGQGYEQYF.

The chain joins TRBV18 to TRBJ2-5; TRBD2 matches at 7 bases. Trimming removed 0 bases from V and 5 bases from J; junction bases left unmatched: 3. This CDR3 is built from 14 residues. Per the germline V gene, CDR1 is KGHSH and CDR2 is LQKENI. CDR3: CASSPPAGRETQYF. CDR3 in DNA: TGTGCCAGCTCACCACCAGCGGGGCGGGAGACCCAGTACTTC.

The chain carries TRBV19 and TRBJ2-1; D assignment may be TRBD1 or TRBD2 (5 bases each). V was pared by 9 bases and J by 9 bases, with 15 bases between. CDR1 is LNHDA, CDR2 SQIVND, per germline (reference sequence). CDR3 size: 12 residues. Here the CDR3 reads CASNVRGAEQFF. In DNA form, the CDR3 reads TGTGCCAGCAATGTGAGAGGGGCTGAGCAGTTCTTC.

Ten or more counts support this clone. V and J are TRBV11-3 and TRBJ2-5, with TRBD2 matching 7 bases. V lost 5 bases, J lost 7 bases, and 10 bases stayed unmatched. CDR1 is SGHNT and CDR2 is YENEEA in the germline V gene. The CDR3 extends over 14 amino acids. The CDR3 sequence: CASSQTSRRLTQYF. CDR3 nucleotide sequence: TGTGCCAGCAGCCAGACTAGCCGGCGATTGACCCAGTACTTC.

This clone ranks as medium-sized (0.01 to 0.1%). The rearrangement joins TRBV11-3 to TRBJ1-4, with 7 bases fitting TRBD1. Looked up from germline, CDR1 is SGHNT and CDR2 is YENEEA. The CDR3 contains 16 residues. V was pared by 3 bases and J by 8 bases, with 12 bases of the junction left unmatched. The CDR3 DNA reads TGTGCCAGCAGCTTGGCTAGCGGACAGGAGGGAGAAAAACTGTTTTTT. Protein product: CASSLASGQEGEKLFF.

This clone was seen a few times. The gene calls are TRBV6-8 and TRBJ2-7; D tentatively fits TRBD1 or TRBD2 (5 bases each). Per germline, CDR1 MNHGY and CDR2 SAAAGT. The CDR3 is 14 residues long. The V end was cut by 10 bases, the J end by 0 bases, with 16 bases between. The CDR3: CAIKPRDDSYEQYF. Here the CDR3 DNA reads TGTGCCATCAAACCCAGGGACGACTCCTACGAGCAGTACTTC.